These 30 T cell receptor beta chains were sequenced from one sample in a study of cytomegalovirus exposure and HLA in healthy donors. Primers for the PCR totalled 60 Vbeta and 13 Jbeta. Some clones are missing from TCRdb's copy, which holds only in-frame ones; the method was immunoSEQ multiplex PCR. The data show more than 90,000 clones, with around three quarters seen just once and around 0.63% held by the top ten. Sequenced sample: PBMCs. These receptors originate from a man aged 25-40 years in good health and CMV-seronegative.

This clone appeared a single time. The rearrangement links TRBV9 to TRBJ1-2; weak D call: TRBD1 (5 bases). This CDR3 is built from 16 residues. Deletions cut 0 bases from V and 0 bases from J, with 12 bases between. Germline-derived CDR1 and CDR2 are SGDLS and YYNGEE. Written as DNA, the CDR3 is TGTGCCAGCAGCGTAGGGGGGGGACCTTCTAACTATGGCTACACCTTC. Its protein is CASSVGGGPSNYGYTF.

The genes are TRBV7-8 and TRBJ1-5, with 7 positions matching TRBD1. Germline V lookup: CDR1 SGHVS, CDR2 FQNEAQ. J gave up 3 bases and V 5 bases, and 4 bases lay outside the gene matches. CDR3 length: 14 amino acids. The CDR3 region has the DNA TGTGCCAGCAGCAAAGGACAGGTCAATCAGCCCCAGCATTTT. Its translation: CASSKGQVNQPQHF.

This clone is a singleton in its sample. The V and J genes are TRBV4-3 and TRBJ1-5; no clear D gene. This CDR3 has 18 residues. In germline, CDR1 is LGHNA, CDR2 YSLEER. V was pared by 0 bases and J by 2 bases, with 17 bases between. The CDR3 bases are TGCGCCAGCAGCCAAGACCCCCCCGGACGGAGGGGCAATCAGCCCCAGCATTTT. Its protein is CASSQDPPGRRGNQPQHF.

This chain links TRBV11-2 with TRBJ1-2; 9 bases match TRBD1. V gave up 5 bases and J gave up 8 bases; unmatched junction bases: 12. This CDR3 spans 15 amino acids. Germline V gives CDR1 SGHAT, CDR2 FQNNGV. In nucleotides, the CDR3 is TGTGCCAGCAGCCCCCCAAGAACAGGGGGCACGGGCTACACCTTC. This sequence encodes CASSPPRTGGTGYTF.

The chain carries TRBV15 and TRBJ2-2; possible D gene TRBD1, 6 bases. Germline V CDR1 and CDR2: LNHNV, YYDKDF (reference sequence). V was trimmed by 2 bases and J by 4 bases, leaving 11 bases between them. This CDR3 is 15 amino acids long. CDR3 nucleotides: TGTGCCACCAGCAGAACAGGGTCGGGCACCGGGGAGCTGTTTTTT. This translates into CATSRTGSGTGELFF.

The chain employs TRBV27 and TRBJ1-2; TRBD1 is a possible D gene (5 bases). This CDR3 is 13 amino acids long. The V gene lost 0 bases and the J gene lost 8 bases, with 10 bases spanning the gap. Germline V gene sequence: CDR1 MNHEY, CDR2 SMNVEV (reference sequence). The chain's CDR3 is CASSLSQGRGYTF. CDR3 nucleotides: TGTGCCAGCAGTTTATCGCAGGGTAGGGGCTACACCTTC.

The J gene is TRBJ2-5, the V gene TRBV7-9, with D possibly matching TRBD1 (6 bases). This CDR3 spans 12 amino acids. Germline lookup yields CDR1 SEHNR and CDR2 FQNEAQ (reference sequence). V was trimmed by 5 bases and J by 5 bases, leaving 9 bases between them. CDR3 coding DNA: TGTGCCAGCAGCACCGGACAGGAGACCCAGTACTTC. Residues: CASSTGQETQYF.

The CDR3 protein is CASSVDRTNSPLHF. CDR3 bases: TGTGCCAGCAGCGTGGACAGGACTAATTCACCCCTCCACTTT. The rearrangement uses TRBV5-4 and TRBJ1-6, with 7 bases aligning to TRBD1. The V and J ends lost 4 bases and 6 bases, in that order; junction bases with no gene match: 4. CDR3 size: 14 residues. In germline, CDR1 is SGHNT, CDR2 YYREEE (reference sequence).

The chain carries TRBV29-1 and TRBJ1-1; no firm D call. Germline V gene lookup returns CDR1 SQVTM and CDR2 ANQGSEA. The CDR3 spans 12 residues. Trimming stripped 4 bases from V and 0 bases from J, with 6 bases between. DNA for the CDR3: TGCAGCGTTGGAGGGATGAACACTGAAGCTTTCTTT. It encodes CSVGGMNTEAFF. Drawing the rest from reference TRBV29-1 and TRBJ1-1, the complete variable domain is SAVISQKPSRDICQRGTSLTIQCQVDSQVTMMFWYRQQPGQSLTLIATANQGSEATYESGFVIDKFPISRPNLTFSTLTVSNMSPEDSSIYLCSVGGMNTEAFFGQGTRLTVV.

This clone was detected many times. The DNA for the CDR3 is TGTGCCAGCATTGGGGCAGGGGGCTGGACTGAAGCTTTCTTT. This encodes CASIGAGGWTEAFF. The gene calls are TRBV27 and TRBJ1-1, with 8 bases fitting TRBD1. Per germline, CDR1 MNHEY and CDR2 SMNVEV (reference sequence). The CDR3 is 14 residues long. Unmatched junction bases numbered 9, after V lost 7 bases and J lost 5 bases.

The chain couples TRBV7-2 to TRBJ1-6; perhaps TRBD1 as D (6 bases). This CDR3 contains 15 residues. V was clipped by 1 base and J by 8 bases, with 12 bases between them. CDR1 is SGHTA and CDR2 is FQGNSA in the germline V gene. CDR3 in DNA: TGTGCCAGCAGCTTAGTGCAGGGGATTGATTCACCCCTCCACTTT. Translated: CASSLVQGIDSPLHF.

The chain has TRBV7-2 and TRBJ2-1; D is possibly TRBD2 (6 bases). The V gene's germline CDR1 is SGHTA and CDR2 FQGNSA. Trimming left V 5 bases short and J 7 bases short, with 24 bases between. CDR3 length equals 17 residues. The CDR3 nucleotides read TGTGCCAGCAGCCCTCAGGGCGGGGCAACCAGAAGGAATGAGCAGTTCTTC. This translates into CASSPQGGATRRNEQFF.

CDR3 in DNA: TGTGCCAGCAGCCCACTAGGTCCAGGGGAAGACACCATATATTTT. Protein product: CASSPLGPGEDTIYF. The V gene is TRBV9, the J gene TRBJ1-3, with a weak D call TRBD1 (6 bases). The ends were cut back, 4 bases at V and 8 bases at J, with 19 bases in the middle. The CDR3 sequence is 15 residues long. The V gene's germline CDR1 is SGDLS and CDR2 YYNGEE.

The chain is built from TRBV11-2 and TRBJ1-2; D may be TRBD1 (5 bases). CDR1 and CDR2 (germline): SGHAT, FQNNGV. The germline V and J ends were trimmed by 5 bases and 5 bases, with 21 bases remaining between them. The CDR3 loop spans 16 amino acids. For the CDR3, the DNA is TGTGCCAGCAGCCTCGGAGGGACGGTGGGGCCGTATGGCTACACCTTC. Its protein product is CASSLGGTVGPYGYTF. The complete variable domain, with remaining parts taken from reference TRBV11-2 and TRBJ1-2, reads EAGVAQSPRYKIIEKRQSVAFWCNPISGHATLYWYQQILGQGPKLLIQFQNNGVVDDSQLPKDRFSAERLKGVDSTLKIQPAKLEDSAVYLCASSLGGTVGPYGYTFGSGTRLTVV.

This clone has only a few counts. The chain couples TRBV6-1 to TRBJ1-4; tentatively, D is TRBD1 (5 bases). Trimming pared 7 bases from V and 7 bases from J, leaving 16 bases between. The CDR3 loop spans 14 amino acids. Germline V CDR1 and CDR2: MNHNS, SASEGT. The CDR3 coding sequence is TGTGCCAGCACCACCCAGGGAACCTTTGAAAAACTGTTTTTT. Its translation is CASTTQGTFEKLFF.

The genes are TRBV7-6 and TRBJ2-5, with a weak D call TRBD1 (6 bases). The end of the DNA aligns better with TRBJ2-7, so the J call may be wrong. This CDR3 has 13 residues. From germline, CDR1 is SGHVS and CDR2 FNYEAQ. CDR3 region: CASSQGPTYEQYF. In nucleotides, the CDR3 is TGTGCCAGCAGCCAGGGGCCTACCTACGAGCAGTACTTC.

The V gene is TRBV27, the J gene TRBJ1-1, with 9 bases lining up with TRBD1. Germline V CDR1 and CDR2: MNHEY, SMNVEV (reference sequence). Unmatched junction bases numbered 2, after V lost 6 bases and J lost 0 bases. CDR3 length: 14 residues. DNA for the CDR3: TGTGCCAGCAGGACAGGGGGGTTGAACACTGAAGCTTTCTTT. Translation gives CASRTGGLNTEAFF.

V and J are TRBV2 and TRBJ1-6; no reliable D call. Trimming left V 7 bases short and J 5 bases short, with 12 bases between. This CDR3 comprises 14 residues. Germline assignment: CDR1 SNHLY and CDR2 FYNNEI. CDR3 sequence (DNA): TGTGCCAGCAAAGGAGGGTCTGATAATTCACCCCTCCACTTT. Translation gives CASKGGSDNSPLHF.

The rearrangement links TRBV4-2 to TRBJ2-5, with 10 bases identical to TRBD2. J was trimmed by 7 bases and V by 0 bases; bases with no gene match: 11. CDR1 is LGHNA, CDR2 YNFKEQ, per germline. This CDR3 region has 17 residues. DNA of the CDR3: TGTGCCAGCAGCCAAGATCAGGCGAGCGGGGGGGTTGTGACCCAGTACTTC. Its translation is CASSQDQASGGVVTQYF.

This chain joins TRBV10-1 and TRBJ2-1; 7 bases agree with TRBD2. With 5 bases clipped from V and 8 bases from J, the junction kept 9 bases outside the gene matches. CDR3 length: 14 amino acids. CDR1 and CDR2 (germline): WNHNN, SYGVQD (reference sequence). This CDR3 reads CASSFRLARDEQFF. As DNA, the CDR3 is TGCGCCAGCAGTTTTAGACTAGCACGGGATGAGCAGTTCTTC.

The chain is built from TRBV6-1 and TRBJ2-3, with D maybe TRBD2 (6 bases). This CDR3 spans 16 amino acids. Per germline, CDR1 MNHNS and CDR2 SASEGT. V was cut by 4 bases and J by 8 bases, with 22 bases left in between. The DNA of the CDR3 is TGTGCCAGCAGTGCGATCCTAGCGCCCGCTTTGGGTACGCAGTATTTT. This sequence encodes CASSAILAPALGTQYF.

Only one count was recorded for this clone. This chain connects TRBV11-3 to TRBJ2-1; possible D gene TRBD2, 5 bases. V was clipped by 1 base and J by 4 bases, with 8 bases between them. Germline CDR1 SGHNT, CDR2 YENEEA. The CDR3 extends over 14 amino acids. CDR3 region: CASSLAGTYNEQFF. CDR3 in DNA: TGTGCCAGCAGCTTAGCGGGAACATACAATGAGCAGTTCTTC. The full variable domain, with the rest looked up from reference TRBV11-3 and TRBJ2-1, is EAGVVQSPRYKIIEKKQPVAFWCNPISGHNTLYWYLQNLGQGPELLIRYENEEAVDDSQLPKDRFSAERLKGVDSTLKIQPAELGDSAVYLCASSLAGTYNEQFFGPGTRLTVL.

This clone occurred once. V is TRBV18 and J is TRBJ1-4; 10 nucleotides line up with TRBD1. Trimming at V came to 3 bases and at J to 0 bases, leaving 13 bases not matched to a gene. The germline gives CDR1 KGHSH, CDR2 LQKENI. This CDR3 has 20 amino acids. The CDR3 region is CASSPTRDRGVLATNEKLFF. The CDR3 nucleotides read TGTGCCAGCTCACCGACCCGGGACAGGGGAGTTTTAGCAACTAATGAAAAACTGTTTTTT.

The CDR3 sequence is CASSVNTEAFF. In DNA, the CDR3 is TGTGCCAGTTCCGTGAACACTGAAGCTTTCTTT. V is TRBV13 and J is TRBJ1-1; D not resolved. This CDR3 is built from 11 residues. CDR1 is PRHDT, CDR2 FYEKMQ, per germline (reference sequence). V was clipped by 9 bases and J by 0 bases, with 5 bases between them.

The genes are TRBV19 and TRBJ2-1; 9 bases fit TRBD2. The V gene's germline CDR1 is LNHDA and CDR2 SQIVND (reference sequence). V was pared by 3 bases and J by 8 bases, with 8 bases of the junction left unmatched. The CDR3 extends over 15 amino acids. The CDR3 nucleotides are TGTGCCAGTAGTATTGGAGCGGGAGGCCGTGATGAGCAGTTCTTC. Protein product: CASSIGAGGRDEQFF.

This chain links TRBV4-2 with TRBJ2-5; 7 bases agree with TRBD2. This CDR3 region has 14 residues. V shed 1 base and J 2 bases; nucleotides not matched to a gene: 1. From germline, CDR1 is LGHNA and CDR2 YNFKEQ. CDR3 nucleotides: TGTGCCAGCAGCCAAGGACTAGCACAAGAGACCCAGTACTTC. Residues: CASSQGLAQETQYF.

In regard to this clone: The junction does not match germline at one end; this may be a read error. The rearrangement joins TRBV6-1 to TRBJ1-1; TRBD1 matches at 7 bases. Germline V gene lookup returns CDR1 MNHNS and CDR2 SASEGT. The CDR3 length is 15 residues. Written as DNA, the CDR3 is TGTGCCAGCAGTCACCTACAGGGGATGAAGACTGAAGCTTTCTTT. It codes for CASSHLQGMKTEAFF.

The chain employs TRBV11-3 and TRBJ1-5, with D unclear. This CDR3 has 20 amino acids. Germline assignment: CDR1 SGHNT and CDR2 YENEEA. V was shortened by 1 base and J by 2 bases, with 24 bases between the two germline ends. The CDR3 DNA sequence: TGTGCCAGCAGCTTAGCCCCGAATAAGCGGGCTCACCGGGGCAATCAGCCCCAGCATTTT. This codes for CASSLAPNKRAHRGNQPQHF.

This sequence joins TRBV19 and TRBJ2-3, with no clear D. With 6 bases removed from V and 1 base from J, the gap between germline ends came to 11 bases. Germline assignment: CDR1 LNHDA and CDR2 SQIVND (reference sequence). The CDR3 contains 14 residues. CDR3 nucleotides: TGTGCCAGTAGCGCCAGCGTAGGCACAGATACGCAGTATTTT. Translating it yields CASSASVGTDTQYF.

The genes are TRBV28 and TRBJ1-2; 8 bases agree with TRBD1. The V and J ends lost 4 bases and 8 bases, in that order; junction bases with no gene match: 6. This CDR3 comprises 13 residues. From germline, CDR1 is MDHEN and CDR2 SYDVKM. CDR3 nucleotides: TGTGCCAGCAGTTCTCAGGGGGCTCGGGGCTACACCTTC. It codes for CASSSQGARGYTF.